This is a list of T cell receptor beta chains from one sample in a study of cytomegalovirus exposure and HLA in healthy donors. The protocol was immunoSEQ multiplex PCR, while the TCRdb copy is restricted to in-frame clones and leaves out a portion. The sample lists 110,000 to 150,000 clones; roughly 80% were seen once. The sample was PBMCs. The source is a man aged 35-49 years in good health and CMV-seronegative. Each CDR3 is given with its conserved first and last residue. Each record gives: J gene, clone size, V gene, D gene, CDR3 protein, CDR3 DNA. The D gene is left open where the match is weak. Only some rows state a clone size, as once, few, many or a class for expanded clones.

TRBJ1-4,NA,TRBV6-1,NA,CASRNGVDEKLFF,TGTGCCAGCAGAAACGGGGTGGATGAAAAACTGTTTTTT
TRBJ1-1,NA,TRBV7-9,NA,CASSTGGKAFF,TGTGCCAGCAGCACGGGGGGGAAAGCTTTCTTT
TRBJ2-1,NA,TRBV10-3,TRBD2,CAIGTTAYNEQFF,TGTGCCATCGGGACTACCGCCTACAATGAGCAGTTCTTC
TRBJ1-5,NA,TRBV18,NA,CASSPRGESNQPQHF,TGTGCCAGCTCACCGCGGGGGGAGAGCAATCAGCCCCAGCATTTT
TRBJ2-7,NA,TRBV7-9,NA,CASSVGGLTSYEQYF,TGTGCCAGCAGCGTGGGGGGACTTACCTCCTACGAGCAGTACTTC
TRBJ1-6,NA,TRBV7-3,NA,CASSLEENSPLHF,TGTGCCAGCAGCTTAGAGGAGAATTCACCCCTCCACTTT
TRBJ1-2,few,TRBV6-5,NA,CASSYSLREGYTF,TGTGCCAGCAGTTACTCTTTAAGAGAGGGCTACACCTTC
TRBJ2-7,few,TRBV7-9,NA,CASSHYRDILGYEQYF,TGTGCCAGCAGCCACTACCGGGACATCCTAGGCTACGAGCAGTACTTC
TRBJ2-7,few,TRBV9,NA,CASSPRDSSYEQYF,TGTGCCAGCAGCCCGCGGGACAGTTCCTACGAGCAGTACTTC
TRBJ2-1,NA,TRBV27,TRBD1,CASTPDRYYNEQFF,TGTGCCAGCACCCCGGACAGGTACTACAATGAGCAGTTCTTC
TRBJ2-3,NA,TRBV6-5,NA,CASSYGGEDTQYF,TGTGCCAGCAGTTACGGAGGGGAGGATACGCAGTATTTT
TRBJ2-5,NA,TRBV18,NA,CATGGLQETQYF,TGTGCCACCGGGGGGCTACAAGAGACCCAGTACTTC
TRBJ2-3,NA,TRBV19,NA,CASSIGGVSTDTQYF,TGTGCCAGTAGTATCGGCGGGGTAAGCACAGATACGCAGTATTTT
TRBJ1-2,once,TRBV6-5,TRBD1,CASSYSDRESYGYTF,TGTGCCAGCAGTTATTCGGACAGGGAGAGCTATGGCTACACCTTC
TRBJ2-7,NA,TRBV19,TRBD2,CASSIGSGGSYEQYF,TGTGCCAGTAGTATAGGCAGCGGGGGGTCCTACGAGCAGTACTTC
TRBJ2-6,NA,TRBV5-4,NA,CASSIDSTGANVLTF,TGTGCCAGCAGTATTGACAGTACGGGGGCCAACGTCCTGACTTTC
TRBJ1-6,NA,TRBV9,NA,CASSPTQGSGLLDNSPLHF,TGTGCCAGCAGCCCTACGCAGGGAAGTGGCCTGCTGGATAATTCACCCCTCCACTTT
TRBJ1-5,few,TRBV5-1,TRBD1,CASSEGQGRSNQPQHF,TGCGCCAGCAGCGAAGGACAGGGAAGGAGCAATCAGCCCCAGCATTTT
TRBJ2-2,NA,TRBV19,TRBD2,CASSISGLAGGIDTGELFF,TGTGCCAGTAGTATTAGTGGGCTAGCGGGGGGGATTGACACCGGGGAGCTGTTTTTT
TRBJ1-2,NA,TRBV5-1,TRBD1,CASSLLGTGIGYPF,TGCGCCAGCAGCTTGTTAGGGACAGGGATTGGCTACCCCTTC
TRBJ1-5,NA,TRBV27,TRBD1,CASSPRQGAWQPQHF,TGTGCCAGCAGTCCCCGTCAGGGGGCTTGGCAGCCCCAGCATTTT
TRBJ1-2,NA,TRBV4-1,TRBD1,CASSQGTTGNYGYTF,TGCGCCAGCAGCCAAGGAACGACAGGGAACTATGGCTACACCTTC
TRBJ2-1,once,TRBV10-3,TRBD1,CAITGTENNEQFF,TGTGCCATCACCGGGACAGAGAACAATGAGCAGTTCTTC
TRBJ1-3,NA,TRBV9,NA,CASSVDGGRHSGNTIYF,TGTGCCAGCAGCGTAGATGGTGGCAGACACTCTGGAAACACCATATATTTT
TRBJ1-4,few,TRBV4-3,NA,CASSQGGSTGVSNEKLFF,TGCGCCAGCAGCCAAGGAGGATCGACAGGTGTTTCTAATGAAAAACTGTTTTTT
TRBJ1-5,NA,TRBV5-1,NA,CASSLIPGDKPQHF,TGCGCCAGCAGCTTGATACCAGGGGATAAGCCCCAGCATTTT
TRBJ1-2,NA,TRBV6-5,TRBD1,CASRPDRAANYGYTF,TGTGCCAGCAGACCGGACAGGGCAGCTAACTATGGCTACACCTTC
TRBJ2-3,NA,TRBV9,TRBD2,CASSALAGETDTQYF,TGTGCCAGCAGCGCGCTAGCGGGGGAAACAGATACGCAGTATTTT
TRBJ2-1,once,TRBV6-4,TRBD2,CASSEFGGGASEQFF,TGTGCCAGCAGTGAATTCGGCGGGGGGGCTAGTGAGCAGTTCTTC
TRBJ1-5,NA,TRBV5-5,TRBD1,CASSPMTGGVQPQHF,TGTGCCAGCAGCCCGATGACAGGGGGTGTTCAGCCCCAGCATTTT
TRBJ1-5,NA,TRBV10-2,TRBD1,CASSWDRWNQPQHF,TGCGCCAGCAGTTGGGACAGATGGAATCAGCCCCAGCATTTT
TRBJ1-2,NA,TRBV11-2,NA,CASSPPQTNYGYTF,TGTGCCAGCAGCCCCCCACAAACTAACTATGGCTACACCTTC
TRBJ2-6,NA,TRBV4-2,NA,CASTLGISGANVLTF,TGTGCCAGCACCCTGGGCATCTCTGGGGCCAACGTCCTGACTTTC
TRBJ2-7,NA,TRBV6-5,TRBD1,CASSSLTGGLTYEQYF,TGTGCCAGCAGTTCCCTGACAGGGGGTCTCACCTACGAGCAGTACTTC
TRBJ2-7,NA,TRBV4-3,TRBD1,CASSRDRGYEQYF,TGCGCCAGCAGCCGGGACAGGGGTTACGAGCAGTACTTC
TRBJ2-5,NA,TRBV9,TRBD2,CASSVGGLAQETQYF,TGTGCCAGCAGCGTAGGGGGACTAGCCCAAGAGACCCAGTACTTC
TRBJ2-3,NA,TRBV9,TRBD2,CASSVVQRGGPDTQYF,TGTGCCAGCAGCGTAGTTCAACGGGGGGGCCCAGATACGCAGTATTTT
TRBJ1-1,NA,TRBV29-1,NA,CSGGQRGSDTEAFF,TGCAGCGGGGGCCAACGGGGGTCCGACACTGAAGCTTTCTTT
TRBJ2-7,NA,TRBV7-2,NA,CADGVGYEQYF,TGTGCCGACGGGGTTGGCTACGAGCAGTACTTC
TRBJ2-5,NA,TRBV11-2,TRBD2,CASSYSGGGQETQYF,TGTGCCAGCAGCTATAGCGGGGGGGGGCAAGAGACCCAGTACTTC
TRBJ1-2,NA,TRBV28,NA,CASSTGFPYGYTF,TGTGCCAGCAGTACCGGGTTTCCCTATGGCTACACCTTC
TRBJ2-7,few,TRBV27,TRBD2,CASRSAGGGKFEQYF,TGTGCCAGCCGATCCGCCGGCGGGGGGAAGTTTGAGCAGTACTTC
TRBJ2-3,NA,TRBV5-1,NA,CASSSLQLSTDTQYF,TGCGCCAGCAGCAGCCTACAGCTTAGCACAGATACGCAGTATTTT
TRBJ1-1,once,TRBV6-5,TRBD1,CASSWAGQLNTEAFF,TGTGCCAGCAGTTGGGCGGGACAGTTGAACACTGAAGCTTTCTTT
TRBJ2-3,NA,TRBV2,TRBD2,CASRRLAVSTDTQYF,TGTGCCAGCAGGCGACTAGCGGTTAGCACAGATACGCAGTATTTT
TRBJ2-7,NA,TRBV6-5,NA,CASSYSSVRVAYEQYF,TGTGCCAGCAGTTACTCGAGTGTCAGGGTGGCCTACGAGCAGTACTTC
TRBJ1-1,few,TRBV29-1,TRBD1,CSVTVTGDAAFF,TGCAGCGTTACTGTAACAGGGGATGCAGCTTTCTTT
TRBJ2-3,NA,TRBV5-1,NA,CASNINPQDTQYF,TGCGCCAGCAACATTAACCCGCAAGATACGCAGTATTTT
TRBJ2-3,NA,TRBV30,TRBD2,CAWTERGVTDTQYF,TGTGCCTGGACCGAGCGGGGAGTCACAGATACGCAGTATTTT
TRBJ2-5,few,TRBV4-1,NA,CASSGGTEGLGQETQYF,TGCGCCAGCAGTGGGGGGACGGAGGGCTTAGGCCAAGAGACCCAGTACTTC
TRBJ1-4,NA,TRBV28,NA,CASSLSAGELFF,TGTGCCAGCAGCCTATCTGCGGGGGAACTGTTTTTT
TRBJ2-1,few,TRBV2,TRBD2,CASVGTSGGLGEQFF,TGTGCCAGTGTCGGGACTAGCGGGGGGTTAGGGGAGCAGTTCTTC
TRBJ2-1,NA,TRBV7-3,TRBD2,CASSPVAGGSYNEQFF,TGTGCCAGCAGCCCGGTAGCGGGGGGGTCCTACAATGAGCAGTTCTTC
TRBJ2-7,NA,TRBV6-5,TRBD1,CATARTGAYEQYF,TGTGCCACCGCCCGGACAGGGGCCTACGAGCAGTACTTC
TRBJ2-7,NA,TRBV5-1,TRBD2,CASSLLTSGGAAEQYF,TGCGCCAGCAGCCTGCTGACTAGCGGGGGGGCCGCCGAGCAGTACTTC
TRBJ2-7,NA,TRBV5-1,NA,CASTGLSYEQYF,TGCGCCAGCACAGGGCTCTCCTACGAGCAGTACTTC
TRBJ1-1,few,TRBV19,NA,CASRPSRNTEAFF,TGTGCCAGTAGGCCGTCTAGGAACACTGAAGCTTTCTTT
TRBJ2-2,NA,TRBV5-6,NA,CASSLAGDPNTGELFF,TGTGCCAGCAGCTTGGCCGGAGATCCGAACACCGGGGAGCTGTTTTTT
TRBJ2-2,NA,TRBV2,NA,CASSRQGLGGELFF,TGTGCCAGCAGCAGACAGGGACTTGGCGGGGAGCTGTTTTTT